This T cell receptor (beta chain) was sequenced in a study of radiotherapy plus CTLA-4 blockade in lung cancer (dated by TCRdb to 2016 to 2018). As for the study more broadly: Among enrolled patients, approximately 18% had an objective response and roughly 33% reached disease control. The full study reports these points: The strongest predictors of response, as reported, were early dynamic changes in blood T cell clones along with a rise in serum interferon-beta after radiation. After treatment with radiotherapy and ipilimumab, TCR clones that originated in tumors expanded in peripheral blood.

Concerning this clone: There is no known antigen for this receptor. No per-base quality is available; no much larger clone lies one base away.

A distance of 13 bases separates the germline ends of V and J, which lose 2 bases and 8 bases respectively. CDR1 and CDR2 are drawn from the germline V gene: MNHEY, SVGAGI. From the cysteine up to the phenylalanine, the CDR3 has a length of 15 residues. Solely the CDR3 DNA is kept, with 45 bases framed from the first base. The study evaluated CTLA-4 blockade (ipilimumab) given together with focal radiation therapy in patients who had chemo-refractory metastatic non-small-cell lung cancer. The library was produced with the immunoSEQ multiplex PCR assay. The table was pulled from immuneACCESS by TCRdb, which kept in-frame rearrangements only. Such tables lose some clones; where checked, under half of the loss comes from unresolved V genes, and the rest has no known cause. The sample table shows roughly 85,000 clones, and around 87% are seen once. The ten largest clones take up over 15% of the sample.

The sequence came from a human donor with non-small cell lung cancer that progressed on radiotherapy plus ipilimumab. Recombination connected TRBV6-5 to TRBJ1-6; a tentative D call is TRBD1 (6 bases match). Sample: peripheral blood, taken from a patient treated with radiotherapy plus ipilimumab. The CDR3 in this case is CASSYEQGKHSPLHF. In nucleotide form, the sequence is TGTGCCAGCAGTTACGAACAGGGCAAACATTCACCCCTCCACTTT.